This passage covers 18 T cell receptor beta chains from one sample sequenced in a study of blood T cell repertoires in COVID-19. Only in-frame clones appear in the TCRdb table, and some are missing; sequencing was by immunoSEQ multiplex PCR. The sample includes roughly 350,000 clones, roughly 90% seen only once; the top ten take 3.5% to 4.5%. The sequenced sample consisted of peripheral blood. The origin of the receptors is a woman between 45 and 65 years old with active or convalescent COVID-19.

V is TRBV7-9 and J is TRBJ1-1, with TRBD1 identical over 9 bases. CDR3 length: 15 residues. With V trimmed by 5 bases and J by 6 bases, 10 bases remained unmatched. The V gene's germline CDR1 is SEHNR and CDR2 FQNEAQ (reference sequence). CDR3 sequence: CASSTEPGQGAEAFF. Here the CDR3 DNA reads TGTGCCAGCAGCACAGAGCCGGGACAGGGTGCTGAAGCTTTCTTT.

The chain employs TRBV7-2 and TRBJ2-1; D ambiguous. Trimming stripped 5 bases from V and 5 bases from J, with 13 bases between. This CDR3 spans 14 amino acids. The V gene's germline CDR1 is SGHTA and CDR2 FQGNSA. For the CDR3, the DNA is TGTGCCAGCAGCCACTCGAAGAGAAACAATGAGCAGTTCTTC. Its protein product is CASSHSKRNNEQFF.

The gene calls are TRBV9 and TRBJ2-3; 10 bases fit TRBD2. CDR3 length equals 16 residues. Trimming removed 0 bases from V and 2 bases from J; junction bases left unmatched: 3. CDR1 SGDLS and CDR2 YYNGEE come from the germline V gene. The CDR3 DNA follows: TGTGCCAGCAGCGTAGGCCTAGCGGGGGCCACAGATACGCAGTATTTT. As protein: CASSVGLAGATDTQYF.

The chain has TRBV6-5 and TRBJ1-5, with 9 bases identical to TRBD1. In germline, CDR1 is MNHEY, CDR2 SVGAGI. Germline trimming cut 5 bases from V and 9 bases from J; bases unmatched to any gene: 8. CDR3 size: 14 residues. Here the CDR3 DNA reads TGTGCCAGCAGTATGGGACAGGGTTTTTGGCCCCAGCATTTT. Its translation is CASSMGQGFWPQHF.

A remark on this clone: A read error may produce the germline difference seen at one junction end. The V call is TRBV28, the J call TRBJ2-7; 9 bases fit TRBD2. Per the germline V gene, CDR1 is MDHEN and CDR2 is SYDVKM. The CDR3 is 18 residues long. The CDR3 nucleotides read TGTGCCAGCACTTTAGCGGGAGCCCCTCGACAAAGCTCCTACGAGCAGTACTTC. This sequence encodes CASTLAGAPRQSSYEQYF.

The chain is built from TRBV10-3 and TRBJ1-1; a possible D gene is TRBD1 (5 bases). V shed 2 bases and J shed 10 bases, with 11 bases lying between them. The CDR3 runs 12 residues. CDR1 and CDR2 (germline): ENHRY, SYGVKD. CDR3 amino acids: CAISEGGGPAFF. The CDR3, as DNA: TGTGCCATCAGTGAGGGGGGGGGTCCAGCTTTCTTT.

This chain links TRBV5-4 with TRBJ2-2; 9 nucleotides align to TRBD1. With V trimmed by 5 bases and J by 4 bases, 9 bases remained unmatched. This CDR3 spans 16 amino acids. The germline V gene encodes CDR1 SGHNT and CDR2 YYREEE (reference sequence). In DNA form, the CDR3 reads TGTGCCAGCAGACGGGGCGGACAGGGGACCACCGGGGAGCTGTTTTTT. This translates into CASRRGGQGTTGELFF.

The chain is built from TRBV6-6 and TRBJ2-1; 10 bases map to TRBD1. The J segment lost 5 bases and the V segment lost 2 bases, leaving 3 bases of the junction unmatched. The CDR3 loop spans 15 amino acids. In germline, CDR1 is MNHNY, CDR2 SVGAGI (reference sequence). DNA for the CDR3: TGTGCCAGCAGTTACCACGGACAGGGGGACAATGAGCAGTTCTTC. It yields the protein CASSYHGQGDNEQFF.

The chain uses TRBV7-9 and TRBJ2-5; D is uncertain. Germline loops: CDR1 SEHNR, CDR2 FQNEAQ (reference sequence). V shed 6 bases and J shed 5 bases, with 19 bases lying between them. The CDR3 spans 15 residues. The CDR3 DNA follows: TGTGCCAGCAGTTTCCTGGATGAGGCTTGGGAGACCCAGTACTTC. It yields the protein CASSFLDEAWETQYF.

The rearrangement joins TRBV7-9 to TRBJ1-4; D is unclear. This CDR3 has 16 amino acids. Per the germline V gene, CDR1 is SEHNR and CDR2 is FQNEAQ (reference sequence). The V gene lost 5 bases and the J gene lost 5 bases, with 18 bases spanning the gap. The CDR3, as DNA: TGTGCCAGCAGCCTCAAAGAATGGACGGGAAATGAAAAACTGTTTTTT. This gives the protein CASSLKEWTGNEKLFF.

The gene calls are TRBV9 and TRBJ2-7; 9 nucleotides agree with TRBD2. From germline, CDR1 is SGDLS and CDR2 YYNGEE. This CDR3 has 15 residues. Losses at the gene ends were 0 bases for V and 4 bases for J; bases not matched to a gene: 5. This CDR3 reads CASSVGASGVYEQYF. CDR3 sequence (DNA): TGTGCCAGCAGCGTAGGGGCTAGCGGGGTGTACGAGCAGTACTTC.

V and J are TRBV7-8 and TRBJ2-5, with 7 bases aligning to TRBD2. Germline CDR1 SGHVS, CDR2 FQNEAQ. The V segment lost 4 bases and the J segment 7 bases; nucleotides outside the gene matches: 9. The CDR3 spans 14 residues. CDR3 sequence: CASSSVGREGTQYF. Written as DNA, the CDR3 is TGTGCCAGCAGCTCAGTAGGGAGGGAGGGGACCCAGTACTTC.

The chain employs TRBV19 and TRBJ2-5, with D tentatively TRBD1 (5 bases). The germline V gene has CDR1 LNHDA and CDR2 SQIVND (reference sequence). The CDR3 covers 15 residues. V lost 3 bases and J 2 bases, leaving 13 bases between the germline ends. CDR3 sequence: CASSIGAGLQETQYF. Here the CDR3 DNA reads TGTGCCAGTAGTATTGGGGCAGGGTTACAAGAGACCCAGTACTTC.

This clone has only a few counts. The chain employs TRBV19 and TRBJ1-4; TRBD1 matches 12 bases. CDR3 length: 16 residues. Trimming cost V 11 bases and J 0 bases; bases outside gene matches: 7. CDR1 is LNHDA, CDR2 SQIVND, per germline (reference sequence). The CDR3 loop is CALGQGAAATNEKLFF. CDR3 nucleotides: TGTGCCTTGGGACAGGGGGCCGCCGCAACTAATGAAAAACTGTTTTTT.

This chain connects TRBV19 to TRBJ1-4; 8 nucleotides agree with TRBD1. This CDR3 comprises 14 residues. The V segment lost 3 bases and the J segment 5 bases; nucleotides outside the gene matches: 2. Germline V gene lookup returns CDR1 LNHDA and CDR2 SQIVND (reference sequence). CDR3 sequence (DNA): TGTGCCAGTAGTATTGCAGGGGGCAATGAAAAACTGTTTTTT. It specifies CASSIAGGNEKLFF.

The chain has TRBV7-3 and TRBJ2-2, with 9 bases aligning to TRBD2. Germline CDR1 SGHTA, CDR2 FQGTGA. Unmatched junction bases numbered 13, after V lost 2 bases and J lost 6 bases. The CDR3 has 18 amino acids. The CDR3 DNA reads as TGTGCCAGCAGCTTATCCCCCCAGGCGGTAGCGGGAGCCGGGGAGCTGTTTTTT. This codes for CASSLSPQAVAGAGELFF. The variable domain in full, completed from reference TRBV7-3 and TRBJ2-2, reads GAGVSQTPSNKVTEKGKYVELRCDPISGHTALYWYRQSLGQGPEFLIYFQGTGAADDSGLPNDRFFAVRPEGSVSTLKIQRTERGDSAVYLCASSLSPQAVAGAGELFFGEGSRLTVL.

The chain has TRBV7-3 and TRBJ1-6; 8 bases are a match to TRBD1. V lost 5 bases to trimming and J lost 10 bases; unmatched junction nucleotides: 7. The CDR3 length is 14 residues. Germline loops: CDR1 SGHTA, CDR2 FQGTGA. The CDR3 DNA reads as TGTGCCAGCAGCATGACAGGGGAGGGCTCACCCCTCCACTTT. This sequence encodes CASSMTGEGSPLHF.

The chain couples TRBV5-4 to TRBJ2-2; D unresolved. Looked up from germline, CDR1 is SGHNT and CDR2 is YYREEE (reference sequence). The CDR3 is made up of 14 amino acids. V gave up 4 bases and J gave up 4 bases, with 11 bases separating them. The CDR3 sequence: CASSSRQTTGELFF. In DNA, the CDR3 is TGTGCCAGCAGCAGCAGACAAACCACCGGGGAGCTGTTTTTT.